Listed here are 30 T cell receptor beta chains from one sample, sequenced in a study of blood T cell repertoires in COVID-19. TCRdb keeps only in-frame clones here, not all; method: immunoSEQ multiplex PCR. The data hold tens of thousands of clones, with 65% to 80% observed a single time. Material: peripheral blood. Every receptor here comes from a woman older than 75 with active or convalescent COVID-19.

The rearrangement links TRBV20-1 to TRBJ2-7; possibly TRBD1 for D (6 bases). The germline V gene has CDR1 DFQATT and CDR2 SNEGSKA (reference sequence). The CDR3 contains 14 residues. Trimming took 6 bases from V and 3 from J, leaving 18 bases between them. In DNA, the CDR3 is TGCAGTGCCAGTCACAGGGTCTTGGGCTACGAGCAGTACTTC. Translating gives CSASHRVLGYEQYF.

The J gene is TRBJ2-5, the V gene TRBV11-3; TRBD2 matches 14 bases. Germline loops: CDR1 SGHNT, CDR2 YENEEA. V dropped 4 bases and J dropped 6; count of bases not matched to a gene: 7. The CDR3 consists of 16 residues. The DNA of the CDR3 is TGTGCCAGCAGCTCTTCTGGGACTAGCGGGGGAAAGACCCAGTACTTC. Its protein is CASSSSGTSGGKTQYF. Full variable domain (remainder filled in from reference TRBV11-3 and TRBJ2-5): EAGVVQSPRYKIIEKKQPVAFWCNPISGHNTLYWYLQNLGQGPELLIRYENEEAVDDSQLPKDRFSAERLKGVDSTLKIQPAELGDSAVYLCASSSSGTSGGKTQYFGPGTRLLVL.

The CDR3, as DNA: TGTGCCAGCTCACCCAACCAGGCTCAAGAGACCCAGTACTTC. This encodes CASSPNQAQETQYF. The J gene is TRBJ2-5, the V gene TRBV18; D is ambiguous. This CDR3 is 14 amino acids long. Germline V lookup: CDR1 KGHSH, CDR2 LQKENI. V lost 3 bases and J 2 bases, leaving 10 bases between the germline ends.

This clone has a single count. The chain couples TRBV11-2 to TRBJ2-2; 11 nucleotides agree with TRBD1. The CDR3 covers 17 residues. Germline CDR1 reads SGHAT; CDR2 reads FQNNGV. With V trimmed by 2 bases and J by 7 bases, 9 bases remained unmatched. CDR3 residues: CASSLSLDRGRVGELFF. The CDR3 bases are TGTGCCAGCAGCTTATCTTTGGACAGGGGGCGAGTCGGGGAGCTGTTTTTT.

This clone showed up just once. The chain couples TRBV7-2 to TRBJ1-2, with 7 positions matching TRBD1. The germline gives CDR1 SGHTA, CDR2 FQGNSA. CDR3 length: 14 residues. The trim removed 5 bases at V and 0 bases at J, leaving 3 bases unmatched. The CDR3 nucleotides read TGTGCCAGCAGCGGGACAGACACTAACTATGGCTACACCTTC. Translated, it gives CASSGTDTNYGYTF.

V and J are TRBV4-1 and TRBJ1-1; D might be TRBD1 (5 bases). V was trimmed by 2 bases and J by 1 base, leaving 8 bases between them. The CDR3 is 14 amino acids. CDR1 and CDR2 from the germline V gene are MGHRA and YSYEKL. DNA for the CDR3: TGCGCCAGCAGCCAAACCGGGGGGAACACTGAAGCTTTCTTT. Amino acids: CASSQTGGNTEAFF.

The chain employs TRBV5-1 and TRBJ2-7, with TRBD1 as a possible D gene (6 bases). This CDR3 comprises 14 residues. Trimming stripped 0 bases from V and 3 bases from J, with 10 bases between. Germline CDR1 is SGHRS and CDR2 is YFSETQ. The CDR3 is CASSLGGQYYEQYF. The CDR3 bases are TGCGCCAGCAGCTTGGGGGGACAATACTACGAGCAGTACTTC.

Concerning this clone: The sample carries other DNA sequences with the same CDR3. The chain links TRBV5-1 to TRBJ1-4, with D unclear. V was shortened by 0 bases and J by 6 bases, with 9 bases between the two germline ends. This CDR3 comprises 14 residues. CDR1 is SGHRS and CDR2 is YFSETQ in the germline V gene. The CDR3 DNA reads as TGCGCCAGCAGCTTGGGGGGAGAGGATGAAAAACTGTTTTTT. It codes for CASSLGGEDEKLFF.

At least ten counts were recorded for this clone. The chain uses TRBV5-6 and TRBJ2-1; TRBD2 matches at 7 bases. This CDR3 spans 15 amino acids. V lost 0 bases and J lost 6; bases outside the gene matches: 6. Germline V lookup: CDR1 SGHDT, CDR2 YYEEEE. This chain's CDR3 is CASSLVGGGINEQFF. The CDR3 DNA sequence: TGTGCCAGCAGCTTGGTTGGCGGGGGAATCAATGAGCAGTTCTTC.

This CDR3 reads CASSLYPGTEAFF. The CDR3 DNA follows: TGTGCCAGCAGTTTATACCCGGGCACTGAAGCTTTCTTT. The rearrangement uses TRBV12-3 or TRBV12-4 and TRBJ1-1; D gene ambiguous. This CDR3 comprises 13 residues. The V end lost 2 bases, the J end lost 4 bases, and 8 bases lay between the germline ends.

This clone was counted a few times. The chain couples TRBV4-1 to TRBJ2-7; TRBD2 might be the D (6 bases). Germline-derived CDR1 and CDR2 are MGHRA and YSYEKL. Trimming pared 0 bases from V and 5 bases from J, leaving 14 bases between. The CDR3 covers 15 residues. This chain's CDR3 is CASSQEEGRVDEQYF. CDR3 DNA: TGCGCCAGCAGCCAAGAGGAGGGTCGGGTCGACGAGCAGTACTTC.

The chain has TRBV5-5 and TRBJ1-4; 8 bases are shared with TRBD1. Germline-derived CDR1 and CDR2 are SGHKS and YYEKEE (reference sequence). The CDR3 runs to 15 residues. V dropped 3 bases and J dropped 5; count of bases not matched to a gene: 6. Written as DNA, the CDR3 is TGTGCCAGCAGCTGGGGGACAGGACGGAATGAAAAACTGTTTTTT. It translates to CASSWGTGRNEKLFF.

This clone came up a few times. V usage is TRBV30 and J usage is TRBJ1-5; 10 bases align to TRBD1. The V gene end was trimmed by 5 bases and the J gene end by 3 bases; junction bases not matched to a gene: 10. The germline gives CDR1 GTSNPN, CDR2 SVGIG (reference sequence). This CDR3 region has 16 residues. This chain's CDR3 is CAWFRTGGVNNQPQHF. For the CDR3, the DNA is TGTGCCTGGTTTAGGACAGGGGGAGTAAACAATCAGCCCCAGCATTTT.

This chain links TRBV6-2 or TRBV6-3 with TRBJ2-2, with a tentative D call TRBD1 (6 bases). Germline V gene sequence: CDR1 MNHEY, CDR2 SVGEGT. The V and J ends lost 5 bases and 5 bases respectively, with 21 bases between them. The CDR3 totals 17 residues. CDR3 sequence reads: CASSPRYRTRGTGELFF. In DNA form, the CDR3 reads TGTGCCAGCAGTCCCCGGTACCGGACAAGGGGGACCGGGGAGCTGTTTTTT.

The chain has TRBV7-2 and TRBJ2-7; 8 bases fit TRBD2. CDR1 is SGHTA, CDR2 FQGNSA, per germline. With V trimmed by 4 bases and J by 3 bases, 11 bases remained unmatched. CDR3 length: 16 amino acids. The CDR3 loop is CASSSTRSGTSYEQYF. Written as DNA, the CDR3 is TGTGCCAGCAGCTCCACTCGATCCGGGACTAGCTACGAGCAGTACTTC.

This rearrangement joins TRBV27 to TRBJ2-7; D remains ambiguous. Trimming took off 5 bases at V and 4 bases at J, with 12 bases between the two ends. The CDR3 contains 13 residues. Germline CDR1 reads MNHEY; CDR2 reads SMNVEV (reference sequence). The CDR3 protein is CASSPRGVYEQYF. The CDR3 nucleotides are TGTGCCAGCAGTCCCCGTGGAGTGTACGAGCAGTACTTC.

The rearrangement uses TRBV7-3 and TRBJ2-1; 11 bases align to TRBD2. The CDR3 spans 15 residues. The trim removed 1 base at V and 5 bases at J, leaving 1 base unmatched. Germline loops: CDR1 SGHTA, CDR2 FQGTGA. For the CDR3, the DNA is TGTGCCAGCAGCTTAAGACTAGCGGGGCACAATGAGCAGTTCTTC. As protein: CASSLRLAGHNEQFF. Variable domain in full (rest from reference TRBV7-3 and TRBJ2-1): GAGVSQTPSNKVTEKGKYVELRCDPISGHTALYWYRQSLGQGPEFLIYFQGTGAADDSGLPNDRFFAVRPEGSVSTLKIQRTERGDSAVYLCASSLRLAGHNEQFFGPGTRLTVL.

The chain carries TRBV11-2 and TRBJ2-7; D is possibly TRBD1 (6 bases). Germline values: CDR1 SGHAT, CDR2 FQNNGV. The CDR3 consists of 15 residues. V was cut by 3 bases and J by 0 bases, with 12 bases left in between. The CDR3, as DNA: TGTGCCAGCAGCTTGGACAGCTTGACCTCCTACGAGCAGTACTTC. It specifies CASSLDSLTSYEQYF. Complete variable domain (other parts from reference TRBV11-2 and TRBJ2-7): EAGVAQSPRYKIIEKRQSVAFWCNPISGHATLYWYQQILGQGPKLLIQFQNNGVVDDSQLPKDRFSAERLKGVDSTLKIQPAKLEDSAVYLCASSLDSLTSYEQYFGPGTRLTVT.

The gene calls are TRBV9 and TRBJ2-3; 8 nucleotides match TRBD2. The ends lost 3 bases at V and 0 bases at J; junction bases unmatched: 3. The CDR3 loop spans 15 amino acids. CDR1 and CDR2 (germline): SGDLS, YYNGEE. The chain's CDR3 is CASSATSGSTDTQYF. CDR3 nucleotide sequence: TGTGCCAGCAGCGCCACTAGCGGCAGCACAGATACGCAGTATTTT.

CDR3 sequence reads: CACILASGNTIYF. CDR3 nucleotide sequence: TGTGCCTGTATCCTGGCTTCTGGAAACACCATATATTTT. This chain connects TRBV30 to TRBJ1-3; no reliable D call. V was clipped by 6 bases and J by 1 base, with 10 bases between them. Germline V gene data show CDR1 as GTSNPN and CDR2 as SVGIG (reference sequence). CDR3 length: 13 residues.

Here the CDR3 reads CASSYSGTSDDEQFF. CDR3 DNA: TGTGCCAGCAGTTACTCTGGGACTAGCGACGATGAGCAGTTCTTC. This chain uses TRBV6-5 with TRBJ2-1; 10 nucleotides match TRBD2. Germline loops: CDR1 MNHEY, CDR2 SVGAGI. V lost 0 bases, J lost 8 bases, and 4 bases stayed unmatched. The CDR3 runs 15 residues.

In its sample, this clone was seen many times. The rearrangement links TRBV19 to TRBJ2-3, with 9 bases fitting TRBD2. This CDR3 comprises 16 residues. J lost 1 base, V lost 4 bases, and 6 bases had no gene match. Germline assignment: CDR1 LNHDA and CDR2 SQIVND (reference sequence). The CDR3 region is CASSTRLAAGTDTQYF. CDR3 coding DNA: TGTGCCAGTAGTACCCGACTAGCGGCAGGCACAGATACGCAGTATTTT. Drawing the rest from reference TRBV19 and TRBJ2-3, the complete variable domain is DGGITQSPKYLFRKEGQNVTLSCEQNLNHDAMYWYRQDPGQGLRLIYYSQIVNDFQKGDIAEGYSVSREKKESFPLTVTSAQKNPTAFYLCASSTRLAAGTDTQYFGPGTRLTVL.

The CDR3 protein is CASSLTGGQDGYTF. In DNA, the CDR3 is TGTGCCAGCAGTTTAACAGGGGGCCAGGATGGCTACACCTTC. The V call is TRBV7-2, the J call TRBJ1-2, with 9 bases that match TRBD1. Trimming took 6 bases from V and 6 from J; bases not matched to a gene: 8. The CDR3 has 14 amino acids. CDR1 is SGHTA and CDR2 is FQGNSA in the germline V gene.

The genes are TRBV5-4 and TRBJ2-7; D gene ambiguous. Between the trimmed V and J ends, which lost 4 bases and 1 base, there was a span of 15 bases. Germline CDR1 reads SGHNT; CDR2 reads YYREEE (reference sequence). The CDR3 spans 15 residues. CDR3 sequence reads: CASSQRLGPSYEQYF. The CDR3 DNA reads as TGTGCCAGCAGCCAAAGACTCGGCCCTTCCTACGAGCAGTACTTC. Combining the CDR3 with reference TRBV5-4 and TRBJ2-7 gives the whole variable domain ETGVTQSPTHLIKTRGQQVTLRCSSQSGHNTVSWYQQALGQGPQFIFQYYREEENGRGNFPPRFSGLQFPNYSSELNVNALELDDSALYLCASSQRLGPSYEQYFGPGTRLTVT.

J is TRBJ1-1 and V is TRBV6-6; 7 bases map to TRBD1. CDR3 size: 16 residues. Germline loops: CDR1 MNHNY, CDR2 SVGAGI (reference sequence). The trim removed 2 bases at V and 1 base at J, leaving 7 bases unmatched. In DNA form, the CDR3 reads TGTGCCAGCAGTTACCCAACGGACAGGCCGAACACTGAAGCTTTCTTT. Amino acid sequence: CASSYPTDRPNTEAFF.

CDR3 nucleotides: TGTGCCAGCAGCTTAGCAACAGGATCAAATTGTTTCTTT. Its translation is CASSLATGSNCFF. This chain links TRBV11-3 with TRBJ1-1, with a tentative D call TRBD1 (5 bases). The CDR3 is 13 amino acids. Trimming cost V 1 base and J 13 bases, with 16 bases left between them. Germline V gene sequence: CDR1 SGHNT, CDR2 YENEEA.

This clone was seen a handful of times. V and J are TRBV7-9 and TRBJ1-6; D is perhaps TRBD1 (5 bases). The CDR3 sequence is 19 residues long. Trimming cost V 6 bases and J 0 bases, with 21 bases left between them. Germline V gene lookup returns CDR1 SEHNR and CDR2 FQNEAQ (reference sequence). The CDR3 here is CASREKGRGRGSYNSPLHF. The CDR3 DNA is TGTGCCAGCAGAGAGAAGGGAAGGGGTAGGGGCTCCTATAATTCACCCCTCCACTTT. Full variable domain (remainder filled in from reference TRBV7-9 and TRBJ1-6): DTGVSQNPRHKITKRGQNVTFRCDPISEHNRLYWYRQTLGQGPEFLTYFQNEAQLEKSRLLSDRFSAERPKGSFSTLEIQRTEQGDSAMYLCASREKGRGRGSYNSPLHFGNGTRLTVT.

The chain has TRBV5-1 and TRBJ1-1; 9 bases agree with TRBD1. The CDR3 extends over 14 amino acids. The germline gives CDR1 SGHRS, CDR2 YFSETQ. With 5 bases clipped from V and 2 bases from J, the junction kept 4 bases outside the gene matches. The CDR3 is CASRPTGGNTEAFF. For the CDR3, the DNA is TGCGCCAGCAGGCCGACAGGGGGTAACACTGAAGCTTTCTTT. Using reference TRBV5-1 and TRBJ1-1 for the parts outside the CDR3, the full variable domain is KAGVTQTPRYLIKTRGQQVTLSCSPISGHRSVSWYQQTPGQGLQFLFEYFSETQRNKGNFPGRFSGRQFSNSRSEMNVSTLELGDSALYLCASRPTGGNTEAFFGQGTRLTVV.

The chain carries TRBV10-3 and TRBJ1-3; 10 bases align to TRBD1. Germline V gene lookup returns CDR1 ENHRY and CDR2 SYGVKD. Trimming at V came to 4 bases and at J to 2 bases, leaving 8 bases not matched to a gene. This CDR3 has 17 residues. In DNA, the CDR3 is TGTGCCATCAGTGCGGAGGACAGGGGGACTGCTGGAAACACCATATATTTT. Translated, it gives CAISAEDRGTAGNTIYF.

The V and J genes are TRBV13 and TRBJ1-2; 7 positions match TRBD1. J lost 8 bases, V lost 2 bases, and 5 bases had no gene match. In germline, CDR1 is PRHDT, CDR2 FYEKMQ (reference sequence). The CDR3 length is 13 residues. CDR3 sequence reads: CASSLSQGGGYTF. For the CDR3, the DNA is TGTGCCAGCAGCTTAAGCCAAGGGGGCGGCTACACCTTC. Variable domain in full (rest from reference TRBV13 and TRBJ1-2): AAGVIQSPRHLIKEKRETATLKCYPIPRHDTVYWYQQGPGQDPQFLISFYEKMQSDKGSIPDRFSAQQFSDYHSELNMSSLELGDSALYFCASSLSQGGGYTFGSGTRLTVV.